This TCR beta chain comes out of a study of T cell clones after liver transplantation. Turning to the study itself: Samples came pre-transplant, pre-randomization before withdrawal, and post-randomization after withdrawal ended.

Profiling relied on immunoSEQ multiplex PCR, and the TCRdb table lists in-frame clones only, not all of them. The sample lists tens of thousands of clones, about 82% seen once, with around 0.5% in the top ten. V lost 3 bases and J lost 4; bases outside the gene matches: 7. This CDR3 has 16 amino acids. The V gene's germline CDR1 is ENHRY and CDR2 SYGVKD. This sample comprised CD4+ T cells from blood, obtained approximately 3.5 years after liver transplant. The sequence came from a human patient who received a liver transplant. Some T cells may arise from the graft donor. The chain employs TRBV10-3 and TRBJ2-7, with 12 bases that match TRBD2. The CDR3 spells CAISDSPGLAGYEQYF. In DNA, the CDR3 is TGTGCCATCAGTGACTCCCCCGGACTAGCGGGGTACGAGCAGTACTTC.